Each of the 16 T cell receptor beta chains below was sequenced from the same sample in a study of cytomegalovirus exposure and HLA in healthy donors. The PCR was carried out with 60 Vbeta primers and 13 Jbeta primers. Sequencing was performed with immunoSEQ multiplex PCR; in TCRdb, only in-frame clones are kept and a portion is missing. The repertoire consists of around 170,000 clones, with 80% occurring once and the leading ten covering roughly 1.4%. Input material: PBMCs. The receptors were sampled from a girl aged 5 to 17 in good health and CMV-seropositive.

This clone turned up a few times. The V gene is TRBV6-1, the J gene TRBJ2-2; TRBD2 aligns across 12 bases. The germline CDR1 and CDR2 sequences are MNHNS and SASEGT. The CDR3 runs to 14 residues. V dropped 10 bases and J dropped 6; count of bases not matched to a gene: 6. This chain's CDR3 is CATRTSGTAGELFF. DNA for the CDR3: TGTGCCACCAGGACTAGCGGGACGGCCGGGGAGCTGTTTTTT.

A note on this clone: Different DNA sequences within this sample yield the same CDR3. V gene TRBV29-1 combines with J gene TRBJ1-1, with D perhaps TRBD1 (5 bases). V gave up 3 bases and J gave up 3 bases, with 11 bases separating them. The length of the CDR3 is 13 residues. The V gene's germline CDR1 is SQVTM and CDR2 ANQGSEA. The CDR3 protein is CSVEQGWDTEAFF. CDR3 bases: TGCAGCGTTGAGCAGGGCTGGGACACTGAAGCTTTCTTT. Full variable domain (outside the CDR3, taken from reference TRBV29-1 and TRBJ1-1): SAVISQKPSRDICQRGTSLTIQCQVDSQVTMMFWYRQQPGQSLTLIATANQGSEATYESGFVIDKFPISRPNLTFSTLTVSNMSPEDSSIYLCSVEQGWDTEAFFGQGTRLTVV.

Written as DNA, the CDR3 is TGTGCCACAGAGCGGGAGGGAGGCAATGAGCAGTTCTTC. Translated, it gives CATEREGGNEQFF. The chain is built from TRBV10-3 and TRBJ2-1; TRBD2 matches 10 bases. J was trimmed by 6 bases and V by 10 bases; bases with no gene match: 6. Germline V lookup: CDR1 ENHRY, CDR2 SYGVKD. CDR3 length: 13 amino acids.

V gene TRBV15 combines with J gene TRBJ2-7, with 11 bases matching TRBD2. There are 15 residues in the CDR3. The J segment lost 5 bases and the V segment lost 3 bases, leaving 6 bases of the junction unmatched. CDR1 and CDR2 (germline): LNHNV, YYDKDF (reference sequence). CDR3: CATSSGTSGSHEQYF. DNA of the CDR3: TGTGCCACCAGCAGCGGGACTAGCGGAAGCCACGAGCAGTACTTC.

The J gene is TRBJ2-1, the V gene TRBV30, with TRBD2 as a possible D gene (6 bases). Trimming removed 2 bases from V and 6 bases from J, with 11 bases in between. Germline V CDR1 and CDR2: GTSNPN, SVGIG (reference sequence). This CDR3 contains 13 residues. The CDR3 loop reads CAWSRRGINEQFF. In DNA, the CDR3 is TGTGCCTGGAGTAGGAGGGGTATCAATGAGCAGTTCTTC.

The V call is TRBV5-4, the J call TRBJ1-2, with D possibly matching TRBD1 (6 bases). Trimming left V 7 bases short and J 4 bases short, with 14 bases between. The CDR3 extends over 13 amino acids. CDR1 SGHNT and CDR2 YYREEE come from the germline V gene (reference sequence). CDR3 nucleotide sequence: TGTGCCAGCCAGCCCCAGGGGAGCTATGGCTACACCTTC. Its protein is CASQPQGSYGYTF.

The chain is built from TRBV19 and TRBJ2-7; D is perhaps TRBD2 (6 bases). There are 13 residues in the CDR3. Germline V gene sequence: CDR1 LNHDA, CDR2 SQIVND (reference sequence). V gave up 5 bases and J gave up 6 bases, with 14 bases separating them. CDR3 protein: CASSYGSGVEQYF. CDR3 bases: TGTGCCAGTAGTTACGGGAGTGGCGTCGAGCAGTACTTC. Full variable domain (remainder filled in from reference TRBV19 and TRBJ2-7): DGGITQSPKYLFRKEGQNVTLSCEQNLNHDAMYWYRQDPGQGLRLIYYSQIVNDFQKGDIAEGYSVSREKKESFPLTVTSAQKNPTAFYLCASSYGSGVEQYFGPGTRLTVT.

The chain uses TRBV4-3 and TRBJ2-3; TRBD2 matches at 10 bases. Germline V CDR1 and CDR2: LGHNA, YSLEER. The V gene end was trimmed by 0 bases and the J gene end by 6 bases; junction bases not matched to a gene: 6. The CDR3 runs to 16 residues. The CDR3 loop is CASSQELAGVSDTQYF. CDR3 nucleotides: TGCGCCAGCAGCCAAGAGCTAGCGGGAGTGTCGGATACGCAGTATTTT.

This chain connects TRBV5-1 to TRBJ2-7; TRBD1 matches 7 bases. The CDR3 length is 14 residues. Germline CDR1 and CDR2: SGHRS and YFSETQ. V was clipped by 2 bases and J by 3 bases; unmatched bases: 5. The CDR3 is CASSFHRDSYEQYF. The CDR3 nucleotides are TGCGCCAGCAGCTTCCACCGGGACAGCTACGAGCAGTACTTC.

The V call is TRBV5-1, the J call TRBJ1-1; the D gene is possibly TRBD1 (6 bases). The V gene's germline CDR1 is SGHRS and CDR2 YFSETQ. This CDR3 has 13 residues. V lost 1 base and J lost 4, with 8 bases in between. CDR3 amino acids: CASSLTGTTEAFF. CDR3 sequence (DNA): TGCGCCAGCAGCTTGACAGGGACCACTGAAGCTTTCTTT.

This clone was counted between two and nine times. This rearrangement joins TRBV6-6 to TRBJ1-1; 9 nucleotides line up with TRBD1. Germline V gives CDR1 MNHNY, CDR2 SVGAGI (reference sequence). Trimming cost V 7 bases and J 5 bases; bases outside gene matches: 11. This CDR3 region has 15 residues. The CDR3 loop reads CASILQGALGTEAFF. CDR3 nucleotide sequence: TGTGCCAGCATCCTACAGGGGGCGCTCGGGACTGAAGCTTTCTTT.

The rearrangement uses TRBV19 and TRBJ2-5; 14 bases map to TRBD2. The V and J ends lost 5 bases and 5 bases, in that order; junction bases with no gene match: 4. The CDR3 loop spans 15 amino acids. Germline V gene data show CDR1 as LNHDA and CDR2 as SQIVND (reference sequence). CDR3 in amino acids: CASSLTSGRGETQYF. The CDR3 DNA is TGTGCCAGTAGTTTGACTAGCGGGAGGGGGGAGACCCAGTACTTC.

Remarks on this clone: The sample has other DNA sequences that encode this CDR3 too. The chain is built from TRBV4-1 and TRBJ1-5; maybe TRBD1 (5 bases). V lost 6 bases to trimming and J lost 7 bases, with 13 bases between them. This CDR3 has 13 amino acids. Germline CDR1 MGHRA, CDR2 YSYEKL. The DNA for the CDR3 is TGCGCCAGCAGTAACGGGGGGGACCAGCCCCAGCATTTT. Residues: CASSNGGDQPQHF.

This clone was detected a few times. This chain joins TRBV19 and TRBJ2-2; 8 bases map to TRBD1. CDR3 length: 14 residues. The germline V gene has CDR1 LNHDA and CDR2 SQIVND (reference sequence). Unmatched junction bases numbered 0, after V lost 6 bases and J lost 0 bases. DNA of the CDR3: TGTGCCAGTAGGACAGGGGCGAACACCGGGGAGCTGTTTTTT. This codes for CASRTGANTGELFF.

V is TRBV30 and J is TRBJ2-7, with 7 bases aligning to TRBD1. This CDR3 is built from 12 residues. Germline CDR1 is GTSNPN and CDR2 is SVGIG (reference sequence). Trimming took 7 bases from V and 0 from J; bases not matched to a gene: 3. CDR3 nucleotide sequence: TGTGCCTCGACAGGGTTCTCCTACGAGCAGTACTTC. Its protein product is CASTGFSYEQYF.

For the CDR3, the DNA is TGTGCCAGCAGCTTAAGCGGGAGGGGGCTCGAGCAGTACTTC. It yields the protein CASSLSGRGLEQYF. This chain connects TRBV7-6 to TRBJ2-7; 10 bases align to TRBD2. This CDR3 spans 14 amino acids. The germline CDR1 and CDR2 sequences are SGHVS and FNYEAQ. Losses at the gene ends were 2 bases for V and 6 bases for J; bases not matched to a gene: 4.